The 8 T cell receptor beta chains below were found in one sample sequenced in a study of blood T cell repertoires in COVID-19. Assay: immunoSEQ multiplex PCR; the TCRdb copy retains only in-frame clones and omits some. The data show 270,000 or so clones, about nine tenths seen once. The sample comprised peripheral blood. These TCRs come from a woman in her 30s with COVID-19, enrolled during active disease.

This clone was detected once. The chain combines TRBV18 with TRBJ1-5, with 12 bases fitting TRBD1. The CDR3 runs 16 residues. Germline V gives CDR1 KGHSH, CDR2 LQKENI. After removal of 3 bases from V and 5 bases from J, the junction contained 5 bases not matched to a gene. CDR3 nucleotides: TGTGCCAGCTCACCTCTGGGGACAGGGGGCGATCAGCCCCAGCATTTT. Translated, it gives CASSPLGTGGDQPQHF.

The chain combines TRBV21-1 with TRBJ1-2; TRBD1, the table's D call, lacks a check against the DNA. TRBV21-1 is a pseudogene segment. The CDR3 is made up of 16 amino acids. This CDR3 reads CASSKVCQAGSYGYTF. CDR3 nucleotides: TGTGCCAGCAGCAAAGTGTGCCAGGCCGGCAGCTATGGCTACACCTTC.

The genes are TRBV11-2 and TRBJ1-2, with a tentative D call TRBD1 (5 bases). Germline CDR1 and CDR2: SGHAT and FQNNGV. The germline V and J ends were trimmed by 6 bases and 6 bases, with 14 bases remaining between them. The CDR3 consists of 13 residues. The CDR3 DNA follows: TGTGCCAGCAGAGACGTAGGGACTGATGGCTACACCTTC. It specifies CASRDVGTDGYTF.

This sequence joins TRBV5-1 and TRBJ1-2; no firm D call. The CDR3 consists of 13 residues. Germline loops: CDR1 SGHRS, CDR2 YFSETQ. The germline V and J ends were trimmed by 2 bases and 5 bases, with 10 bases remaining between them. CDR3 coding DNA: TGCGCCAGCAGCTTAGTCGGGGTTTATGGCTACACCTTC. Translated: CASSLVGVYGYTF.

This sequence joins TRBV15 and TRBJ1-3; no definite D call. There are 16 residues in the CDR3. V was trimmed by 0 bases and J by 1 base, leaving 10 bases between them. Germline CDR1 is LNHNV and CDR2 is YYDKDF (reference sequence). In DNA form, the CDR3 reads TGTGCCACCAGCAGAGAGGAGGCTGCTTCTGGAAACACCATATATTTT. Amino acids: CATSREEAASGNTIYF.

The rearrangement links TRBV5-1 to TRBJ2-1; D gene unclear. CDR3 size: 17 residues. Germline assignment: CDR1 SGHRS and CDR2 YFSETQ. V was shortened by 4 bases and J by 0 bases, with 17 bases between the two germline ends. CDR3 sequence (DNA): TGCGCCAGCAGCCTGTCCGCTAGATCGAACTCCTACAATGAGCAGTTCTTC. Translation: CASSLSARSNSYNEQFF.

The chain carries TRBV18 and TRBJ1-2; D might be TRBD1 (6 bases). Germline V gene lookup returns CDR1 KGHSH and CDR2 LQKENI. This CDR3 comprises 12 residues. Deletions cut 3 bases from V and 8 bases from J, with 10 bases between. Here the CDR3 DNA reads TGTGCCAGCTCACCCCCAGGGGTGGGCTACACCTTC. It specifies CASSPPGVGYTF.

J is TRBJ1-1 and V is TRBV5-5; D might be TRBD1 (6 bases). V lost 2 bases and J 5 bases, leaving 16 bases between the germline ends. CDR3 length: 15 amino acids. CDR1 and CDR2 (germline): SGHKS, YYEKEE (reference sequence). CDR3 bases: TGTGCCAGCAGCTTAACAGGGCAAGTGGGAACTGAAGCTTTCTTT. It specifies CASSLTGQVGTEAFF.